Listed below are T cell receptor beta chains from one sample, sequenced in a study of T-cell reconstitution after alpha-beta-depleted transplantation in children. TCRdb itself ran the PCR reads through MiXCR, one entry per CDR3 protein. The sample has approximately 980,000 distinct CDR3 sequences, 25% to 35% seen once; the top ten hold around 30%. Sequenced material: PBMCs, mostly from graft donor cells, taken 360 days after TCRalphabeta/CD19-depleted stem cell transplant. The receptor source for this set is a boy younger than two who had a stem cell transplant for SCID, so the T cells may come from the graft donor. Each CDR3 is given with its conserved first and last residue. The D gene is left open where the match is weak. A clone size is listed for some rows: how often the clone was seen (once, few, many), or a class if it is expanded.

>TRBV18|few|TRBJ1-1|-
CASSLQASENTEAFF
TGTGCCAGCTCACTTCAGGCCTCCGAGAACACTGAAGCTTTCTTT
>TRBV5-1|many|TRBJ2-1|TRBD1
CASSFRQGSSYNEQFF
TGCGCCAGCAGCTTCCGACAGGGTAGCTCCTACAATGAGCAGTTCTTC
>TRBV5-1|few|TRBJ2-2|-
CASREIAANTGELFF
TGCGCCAGCAGGGAGATAGCGGCGAACACCGGGGAGCTGTTTTTT
>TRBV28|few|TRBJ2-7|-
CASSSSDGSSYEQYF
TGTGCCAGCAGTTCGTCCGACGGCAGTTCCTACGAGCAGTACTTC
>TRBV5-1|-|TRBJ2-7|-
CASSLLFPPYEQYF
TGCGCCAGCAGCTTGTTGTTCCCCCCCTACGAGCAGTACTTC
>TRBV15|few|TRBJ2-5|-
CATSWETQYF
TGTGCCACCAGCTGGGAGACCCAGTACTTC
>TRBV15|-|TRBJ2-7|-
CATSRGMDEQYF
TGTGCCACCAGCAGGGGGATGGACGAGCAGTACTTC
>TRBV11-2|-|TRBJ2-1|-
CVSRRANEQFF
TGTGTCAGCAGAAGAGCCAATGAGCAGTTCTTC
>TRBV27|many|TRBJ2-7|-
CASSFGVGEQYF
TGTGCCAGCAGTTTTGGAGTAGGGGAGCAGTACTTC
>TRBV12-3/TRBV12-4|-|TRBJ1-5|-
CASSSLTGIQPQHF
TGTGCCAGCAGTTCCCTTACAGGGATTCAGCCCCAGCATTTT
>TRBV20-1|-|TRBJ2-7|-
CSARDLYGAYSYEQYF
TGCAGTGCTAGGGACCTTTACGGGGCCTACTCCTACGAGCAGTACTTC
>TRBV6-5|-|TRBJ1-2|TRBD1
CASSYSGQGAGGYTF
TGTGCCAGCAGTTACTCGGGGCAGGGGGCAGGTGGCTACACCTTC
>TRBV7-2|-|TRBJ2-1|TRBD2
CASSPTSGGVDEQFF
TGTGCCAGCAGCCCGACTAGCGGGGGAGTCGATGAGCAGTTCTTC
>TRBV2|-|TRBJ2-5|-
CASPPTPRGQETQYF
TGTGCCAGCCCCCCTACCCCCCGGGGACAAGAGACCCAGTACTTC
>TRBV5-1|-|TRBJ2-2|-
CAISLRSPFANTGELFF
TGCGCCATCAGCTTGCGGTCCCCTTTCGCGAACACCGGGGAGCTGTTTTTT
>TRBV11-2|few|TRBJ1-1|-
CASSLDNRAPMNTEAFF
TGTGCCAGCAGCTTAGATAATAGGGCACCTATGAACACTGAAGCTTTCTTT
>TRBV5-1|-|TRBJ2-2|-
CASTSNPDTGELFF
TGCGCCAGCACTTCCAACCCTGACACCGGGGAGCTGTTTTTT
>TRBV7-2|few|TRBJ2-1|TRBD2
CASSLMSGGSYNEQFF
TGTGCCAGCAGCTTAATGAGCGGGGGCTCCTACAATGAGCAGTTCTTC
>TRBV7-3|-|TRBJ1-1|-
CASSLRRTNTEAFF
TGTGCCAGCAGCTTACGGAGAACGAACACTGAAGCTTTCTTT
>TRBV20-1|-|TRBJ2-5|-
CSGSHYETQYF
TGCAGTGGGTCACATTACGAGACCCAGTACTTC
>TRBV4-2|-|TRBJ2-5|-
CASSQSGRETQYF
TGTGCCAGCAGCCAATCGGGGCGGGAGACCCAGTACTTC
>TRBV10-3|few|TRBJ1-1|-
CAISEGFSGLNTEAFF
TGTGCCATCAGTGAGGGTTTTAGTGGGTTGAACACTGAAGCTTTCTTT
>TRBV12-3/TRBV12-4|-|TRBJ1-1|-
CASSTRAGLPREAFF
TGTGCCAGCAGTACTAGAGCGGGACTCCCACGCGAAGCTTTCTTT
>TRBV20-1|-|TRBJ2-3|TRBD2
CSAPGWPSGTDTQYF
TGCAGTGCCCCGGGATGGCCTAGCGGGACAGATACGCAGTATTTT
>TRBV20-1|many|TRBJ2-1|-
CSAREGANEQFF
TGCAGTGCTAGAGAAGGGGCCAATGAGCAGTTCTTC
>TRBV10-3|few|TRBJ2-4|-
CAISRQGNIQYF
TGTGCCATCAGCAGGCAGGGGAACATTCAGTACTTC
>TRBV4-1|few|TRBJ1-5|-
CASSQDDGQSNQPQHF
TGCGCCAGCAGCCAAGATGATGGGCAGAGCAATCAGCCCCAGCATTTT
>TRBV7-6|-|TRBJ2-1|-
CASSLESRQGNNEQFF
TGTGCCAGCAGCTTAGAGAGCCGGCAGGGGAACAATGAGCAGTTCTTC
>TRBV7-3|few|TRBJ2-3|TRBD2
CASSPTSGEFHTQYF
TGTGCCAGCAGCCCGACTAGCGGGGAATTTCATACGCAGTATTTT
>TRBV4-1|few|TRBJ1-1|-
CASSQVTVDLSATEAFF
TGCGCCAGCAGCCAAGTAACGGTCGACCTCTCGGCCACTGAAGCTTTCTTT
>TRBV29-1|few|TRBJ2-1|TRBD2
CSVEDLAGSNEQFF
TGCAGCGTTGAAGATTTAGCGGGGTCGAATGAGCAGTTCTTC
>TRBV3-1|once|TRBJ2-1|TRBD2
CASSRGTSFVDEQFF
TGTGCCAGCAGCCGTGGGACTAGTTTCGTGGATGAGCAGTTCTTC
>TRBV25-1|-|TRBJ2-5|-
CAATGRYQETQYF
TGTGCCGCGACAGGACGGTACCAAGAGACCCAGTACTTC
>TRBV11-2|-|TRBJ2-1|-
CASSPRDDHNEQFF
TGTGCCAGCAGCCCCCGGGACGATCACAATGAGCAGTTCTTC
>TRBV5-5|-|TRBJ2-6|-
CASTPGTPASGANVLTF
TGTGCCAGCACTCCCGGGACACCCGCCTCTGGGGCCAACGTCCTGACTTTC
>TRBV5-1|-|TRBJ2-1|-
CASSLPRGTYNEQFF
TGCGCCAGCAGCTTGCCCCGGGGAACCTACAATGAGCAGTTCTTC
>TRBV4-1|-|TRBJ2-7|-
CASSKAPLSYEQYF
TGCGCCAGCAGCAAAGCCCCTCTCTCCTACGAGCAGTACTTC
>TRBV20-1|few|TRBJ2-1|-
CSARDTFTNEQFF
TGCAGTGCTAGAGATACATTTACGAATGAGCAGTTCTTC
>TRBV15|few|TRBJ2-6|TRBD2
CATSRDSLAGGLGSGANVLTF
TGTGCCACCAGCAGAGATTCCCTAGCGGGGGGGTTGGGCTCTGGGGCCAACGTCCTGACTTTC
>TRBV12-3/TRBV12-4|-|TRBJ2-3|-
CASSLARNTQYF
TGTGCCAGCAGTTTAGCTAGGAATACGCAGTATTTT
>TRBV19|-|TRBJ2-1|TRBD2
CASSLVLAAYNEQFF
TGTGCCAGTAGTCTTGTACTAGCGGCCTACAATGAGCAGTTCTTC
>TRBV11-2|-|TRBJ1-4|TRBD1
CASSLGDRPFEKLFF
TGTGCCAGCAGCTTAGGGGACAGGCCGTTCGAAAAACTGTTTTTT
>TRBV7-2|few|TRBJ2-5|TRBD1
CASSWRTGGETQYF
TGTGCCAGCAGCTGGCGGACAGGTGGGGAGACCCAGTACTTC
>TRBV5-1|-|TRBJ2-3|TRBD2
CASSKTSGVPTDTQYF
TGCGCCAGCAGCAAGACTAGCGGGGTCCCCACAGATACGCAGTATTTT
>TRBV12-3/TRBV12-4|-|TRBJ2-1|TRBD1
CASRRGQGRYNEQFF
TGTGCCAGCAGGAGGGGACAGGGAAGGTACAATGAGCAGTTCTTC
>TRBV4-2|few|TRBJ1-1|TRBD1
CASSRPTGEVSEAFF
TGTGCCAGCAGCCGGCCGACAGGGGAAGTCTCTGAAGCTTTCTTT
>TRBV20-1|few|TRBJ2-1|TRBD1
CSARGQGIYNEQFF
TGCAGTGCCCGAGGACAGGGGATCTACAATGAGCAGTTCTTC
>TRBV12-3/TRBV12-4|-|TRBJ2-7|TRBD2
CASSNRPHSGGFYEQYF
TGTGCCAGCAGCAACCGACCCCATAGCGGGGGGTTCTACGAGCAGTACTTC
>TRBV7-9|few|TRBJ2-3|TRBD2
CASSHPRPSGEEQYF
TGTGCCAGCAGCCATCCCAGACCAAGCGGGGAGGAGCAGTATTTT
>TRBV4-1|-|TRBJ1-2|TRBD1
CASSQVQGAGGYGYTF
TGCGCCAGCAGCCAAGTACAGGGGGCAGGAGGCTATGGCTACACCTTC
>TRBV20-1|-|TRBJ2-7|TRBD2
CSARPSGGISSYEQYF
TGCAGTGCTAGACCCAGCGGGGGCATCAGCTCCTACGAGCAGTACTTC
>TRBV29-1|many|TRBJ2-2|TRBD1
CSVAGQGAGELFF
TGCAGCGTTGCGGGACAGGGGGCCGGGGAGCTGTTTTTT
>TRBV5-1|many|TRBJ1-6|-
CASSLGPLGNSPLHF
TGCGCCAGCAGCTTGGGACCCCTTGGCAATTCACCCCTCCACTTT
>TRBV5-1|few|TRBJ2-1|-
CASSQGFLRDYNEQFF
TGCGCCAGCAGCCAGGGCTTTCTTCGAGACTACAATGAGCAGTTCTTC
>TRBV5-1|-|TRBJ1-1|TRBD1
CASSPTTGGVTEAFF
TGCGCCAGCAGCCCGACGACAGGGGGTGTCACTGAAGCTTTCTTT
>TRBV12-3/TRBV12-4|-|TRBJ2-1|TRBD2
CAGAGPYNEQFF
TGTGCCGGAGCGGGGCCCTACAATGAGCAGTTCTTC
>TRBV9|few|TRBJ2-3|-
CASSQLEDTQYF
TGTGCCAGCAGCCAGCTGGAAGATACGCAGTATTTT